Below, one TCR beta chain is given with its context. Antigen: not known. V shed 4 bases and J 0 bases; nucleotides not matched to a gene: 11. The CDR3 covers 18 residues. The V gene's germline CDR1 is SGHAT and CDR2 FQDESV (reference sequence). This entry comes from a study of cytomegalovirus exposure and HLA in healthy donors. Looking at the study overall: Samples from HLA-typed donors yielded around 79 million unique TCRs in an early data release. Study-wide results and limits: What a later analysis reportedly showed was that an Asian-associated ancestry cluster had fewer N-insertions than the roughly 670-donor mean. Earlier analysis looked at TCR beta V segments, and most were productive about 90% or about 30% of the time.

It was with 60 Vbeta and 13 Jbeta primers that the PCR ran. Data came from immunoSEQ multiplex PCR; TCRdb stores just in-frame clones and leaves some out. The repertoire includes around 150,000 clones, 82% of them detected once, and approximately 1.6% sits in the top ten. The V gene is TRBV11-1, the J gene TRBJ2-7, with 11 positions matching TRBD2. This clonotype was obtained from a girl between 5 and 17 years old in good health and CMV-seropositive. The specimen sequenced was PBMCs. The DNA of the CDR3 is TGTGCCAGCAGCTCAACCCTAACTAGCGGGAGAGGCTCCTACGAGCAGTACTTC. Its translation is CASSSTLTSGRGSYEQYF.